A single sample gave rise to the 5 T cell receptor beta chains below, sequenced in a study of cytomegalovirus exposure and HLA in healthy donors. The study ran its PCR with 60 Vbeta and 13 Jbeta primers. TCRdb's table, derived via immunoSEQ multiplex PCR, lists solely in-frame clones and lacks some. The table records about 140,000 clones, roughly 79% of them present only once. The sample consisted of PBMCs. The receptors were sampled from a man aged 30 to 39 in good health and CMV-seropositive.

V usage is TRBV19 and J usage is TRBJ2-2; a weak D match, TRBD2 (5 bases). Trimming took off 7 bases at V and 4 bases at J, with 10 bases between the two ends. The CDR3 is made up of 13 amino acids. Looked up from germline, CDR1 is LNHDA and CDR2 is SQIVND (reference sequence). CDR3 in amino acids: CASKLVGTGELFF. Written as DNA, the CDR3 is TGTGCCAGTAAACTAGTTGGCACCGGGGAGCTGTTTTTT.

CDR3 DNA: TGTGCCTGGAGGGGGGGGCCCCAGCAAGAGACCCAGTACTTC. Amino acid sequence: CAWRGGPQQETQYF. V gene TRBV30 combines with J gene TRBJ2-5, with a tentative D call TRBD2 (7 bases). The CDR3 consists of 14 residues. Germline V lookup: CDR1 GTSNPN, CDR2 SVGIG (reference sequence). The V and J ends lost 3 bases and 2 bases respectively, with 13 bases between them.

J is TRBJ2-1 and V is TRBV30; perhaps TRBD1 as D (6 bases). Germline V lookup: CDR1 GTSNPN, CDR2 SVGIG (reference sequence). With 3 bases removed from V and 2 bases from J, the gap between germline ends came to 8 bases. The CDR3 covers 13 residues. The CDR3 DNA reads as TGTGCCTGGAGCAGGGGAACCTACAATGAGCAGTTCTTC. It specifies CAWSRGTYNEQFF.

The rearrangement links TRBV13 to TRBJ2-3, with 11 bases that match TRBD2. CDR1 and CDR2 (germline): PRHDT, FYEKMQ (reference sequence). Trimming took 5 bases from V and 4 from J; bases not matched to a gene: 5. This CDR3 comprises 15 residues. The CDR3 loop reads CASSITSGGADTQYF. Written as DNA, the CDR3 is TGTGCCAGCAGCATAACTAGCGGGGGTGCAGATACGCAGTATTTT.

This sequence joins TRBV11-1 and TRBJ2-1; 9 bases are shared with TRBD2. There are 14 residues in the CDR3. In germline, CDR1 is SGHAT, CDR2 FQDESV (reference sequence). The CDR3 is CASGGGRAENEQFF. The CDR3 DNA is TGTGCTTCTGGCGGCGGGAGGGCCGAAAATGAGCAGTTCTTC.